One and the same sample provided the 19 T cell receptor beta chains below, sequenced in a study of CD8+CD57+ T cells in acquired aplastic anemia. For sequencing, patients were chosen who had shown expansion of CD8+CD57+ cells by flow cytometry. The TCR beta profiling, which covered VDJ combination and CDR3 sequence, was carried out using genomic DNA as the template. TCRdb fed the reads into MiXCR, producing one record per CDR3 protein. The table lists under 250,000 distinct CDR3 sequences, approximately 65% of them singletons, with roughly 50% in the top ten. Sequenced material: sorted CD4+, CD8+, or CD8+CD57+ T cells (not recorded which) from PBMCs. These receptor sequences come from a human donor with aplastic anemia.

This clonotype has a handful of counts. The chain employs TRBV24-1 and TRBJ1-5, with 9 bases matching TRBD1. The CDR3 is made up of 13 amino acids. The trim removed 5 bases at V and 7 bases at J, leaving 2 bases unmatched. Per germline, CDR1 KGHDR and CDR2 SFDVKD. CDR3 in amino acids: CATSGGTGQPQHF. The CDR3 DNA is TGTGCCACCAGTGGCGGGACAGGGCAGCCCCAGCATTTT.

The chain recombines TRBV12-3 or TRBV12-4 with TRBJ2-5; 8 bases line up with TRBD2. The CDR3 covers 17 residues. Trimming at V came to 5 bases and at J to 5 bases, leaving 16 bases not matched to a gene. CDR3 DNA sequence: TGTGCCAGCAGTCTGAACCCTACCGGGGGGGCCACCGAGACCCAGTACTTC. It translates to CASSLNPTGGATETQYF.

The chain uses TRBV20-1 and TRBJ1-2; D not resolved. Deletions cut 2 bases from V and 8 bases from J, with 9 bases between. Looked up from germline, CDR1 is DFQATT and CDR2 is SNEGSKA (reference sequence). The CDR3 spans 11 residues. The DNA of the CDR3 is TGCAGTGCTAGAAGGGTAGGGGGCTACACCTTC. Its translation is CSARRVGGYTF.

The chain employs TRBV11-2 and TRBJ2-7; tentatively, D is TRBD2 (6 bases). Trimming took 4 bases from V and 2 from J, leaving 9 bases between them. The CDR3 covers 13 residues. CDR1 SGHAT and CDR2 FQNNGV come from the germline V gene. In DNA form, the CDR3 reads TGTGCCAGCAGCTCGGGACTCCCCTACGAGCAGTACTTC. Its translation: CASSSGLPYEQYF.

The chain combines TRBV20-1 with TRBJ1-5, with D unresolved. The CDR3 length is 13 residues. CDR1 and CDR2 (germline): DFQATT, SNEGSKA (reference sequence). V gave up 1 base and J gave up 4 bases, with 8 bases separating them. CDR3 amino acids: CSARGSGNQPQHF. The CDR3 region has the DNA TGCAGTGCTAGAGGTTCGGGTAATCAGCCCCAGCATTTT.

This clonotype was found many times. This chain joins TRBV15 and TRBJ1-1; unclear D gene. With 6 bases removed from V and 1 base from J, the gap between germline ends came to 12 bases. CDR3 size: 14 residues. Germline V lookup: CDR1 LNHNV, CDR2 YYDKDF (reference sequence). The CDR3 loop reads CATRTGSSNTEAFF. CDR3 DNA: TGTGCCACCAGGACCGGGTCCTCGAACACTGAAGCTTTCTTT.

This clonotype was detected ten times or more. The chain has TRBV13 and TRBJ1-1, with D uncertain. The germline CDR1 and CDR2 sequences are PRHDT and FYEKMQ (reference sequence). The CDR3 runs to 16 residues. Trimming took off 3 bases at V and 0 bases at J, with 14 bases between the two ends. DNA for the CDR3: TGTGCCAGCAGCTTGGGGTTTTTGATGATGAACACTGAAGCTTTCTTT. It yields the protein CASSLGFLMMNTEAFF.

This chain joins TRBV19 and TRBJ2-3; D uncertain. Between the trimmed V and J ends, which lost 3 bases and 0 bases, there was a span of 10 bases. Germline assignment: CDR1 LNHDA and CDR2 SQIVND (reference sequence). CDR3 length equals 15 residues. The CDR3 is CASSIVFSSTDTQYF. The CDR3 nucleotides read TGTGCCAGTAGTATTGTCTTTTCTAGCACAGATACGCAGTATTTT.

The table lists this clonotype with a few counts. The chain couples TRBV29-1 to TRBJ2-7; maybe TRBD1 (6 bases). V shed 7 bases and J shed 0 bases, with 16 bases lying between them. The germline CDR1 and CDR2 sequences are SQVTM and ANQGSEA. The CDR3 contains 14 residues. This chain's CDR3 is CSATDQGSSYEQYF. DNA for the CDR3: TGCAGCGCTACTGACCAGGGGAGCTCCTACGAGCAGTACTTC.

The gene calls are TRBV5-1 and TRBJ1-1; TRBD1 matches 11 bases. CDR3 length equals 15 residues. J was trimmed by 6 bases and V by 1 base; bases with no gene match: 5. In germline, CDR1 is SGHRS, CDR2 YFSETQ. The CDR3 DNA reads as TGCGCCAGCAGCTTGTTGGACAGGGGGCAGGCTGAAGCTTTCTTT. It yields the protein CASSLLDRGQAEAFF. Supplemented by reference TRBV5-1 and TRBJ1-1, the full variable domain reads KAGVTQTPRYLIKTRGQQVTLSCSPISGHRSVSWYQQTPGQGLQFLFEYFSETQRNKGNFPGRFSGRQFSNSRSEMNVSTLELGDSALYLCASSLLDRGQAEAFFGQGTRLTVV.

This clonotype was recorded a few times. A much larger clone lies a single base off, so this may be a read error. The rearrangement joins TRBV6-5 to TRBJ1-2; possible D gene TRBD1, 6 bases. The length of the CDR3 is 15 residues. Germline values: CDR1 MNHEY, CDR2 SVGAGI. The CDR3 DNA sequence: TGTGCCAGCAGTAGCCAGGGCGGGGGCGTCTATGGCTGCACCTTC. It specifies CASSSQGGGVYGCTF.

The chain employs TRBV6-4 and TRBJ1-6; D ambiguous. The CDR3 totals 12 residues. CDR1 MRHNA and CDR2 SNTAGT come from the germline V gene. Trimming stripped 2 bases from V and 12 bases from J, with 8 bases between. The CDR3 here is CASSDRGGPLHF. The CDR3 bases are TGTGCCAGCAGTGACAGAGGTGGACCCCTCCACTTT.

This rearrangement joins TRBV11-2 to TRBJ2-1, with a weak D call TRBD2 (6 bases). Deletions cut 4 bases from V and 5 bases from J, with 15 bases between. The CDR3 runs to 15 residues. The V gene's germline CDR1 is SGHAT and CDR2 FQNNGV. The CDR3 region is CASSSQTGTHNEQFF. Here the CDR3 DNA reads TGTGCCAGCAGCTCACAAACCGGGACTCACAATGAGCAGTTCTTC.

This clonotype was counted a few times. The J gene is TRBJ2-1, the V gene TRBV6-5, with 14 positions matching TRBD2. This CDR3 has 15 amino acids. V gave up 5 bases and J gave up 8 bases; unmatched junction bases: 5. Looked up from germline, CDR1 is MNHEY and CDR2 is SVGAGI. The CDR3 nucleotides read TGTGCCAGCAGTACGACTAGCGGGGGGGCCGATGAGCAGTTCTTC. Translated, it gives CASSTTSGGADEQFF.

The chain is built from TRBV7-9 and TRBJ1-2; 7 nucleotides line up with TRBD1. Germline lookup yields CDR1 SEHNR and CDR2 FQNEAQ (reference sequence). With V trimmed by 7 bases and J by 2 bases, 16 bases remained unmatched. CDR3 length equals 17 residues. CDR3 residues: CASIQPTGTDQNYGYTF. The CDR3 DNA is TGTGCCAGCATCCAACCAACCGGGACAGACCAGAACTATGGCTACACCTTC.

This clonotype has a single count. The chain employs TRBV2 and TRBJ2-5; D not certain. There are 12 residues in the CDR3. V lost 8 bases, J lost 7 bases, and 14 bases lay in between. Germline V lookup: CDR1 SNHLY, CDR2 FYNNEI. CDR3 in amino acids: CASEEGLRTQYF. The CDR3 nucleotides are TGTGCCAGCGAAGAAGGTTTGAGGACCCAGTACTTC. Full variable domain (outside the CDR3, taken from reference TRBV2 and TRBJ2-5): EPEVTQTPSHQVTQMGQEVILRCVPISNHLYFYWYRQILGQKVEFLVSFYNNEISEKSEIFDDQFSVERPDGSNFTLKIRSTKLEDSAMYFCASEEGLRTQYFGPGTRLLVL.

J is TRBJ1-2 and V is TRBV20-1, with D possibly being TRBD1 (6 bases). Germline CDR1 and CDR2: DFQATT and SNEGSKA (reference sequence). Trimming shortened V by 2 bases and J by 5 bases, and 12 bases separated the two germline ends. The CDR3 is 13 residues long. Here the CDR3 DNA reads TGCAGTGCTAGACTATGGGACACGTATGGCTACACCTTC. It specifies CSARLWDTYGYTF.

V is TRBV5-1 and J is TRBJ2-7; D is unresolved. Germline-derived CDR1 and CDR2 are SGHRS and YFSETQ. Trimming shortened V by 0 bases and J by 6 bases, and 10 bases separated the two germline ends. The length of the CDR3 is 13 residues. CDR3 DNA: TGCGCCAGCAGCTTGGTCTTATTCCGCGAGCAGTACTTC. Translated, it gives CASSLVLFREQYF. Using reference TRBV5-1 and TRBJ2-7 for the parts outside the CDR3, the full variable domain is KAGVTQTPRYLIKTRGQQVTLSCSPISGHRSVSWYQQTPGQGLQFLFEYFSETQRNKGNFPGRFSGRQFSNSRSEMNVSTLELGDSALYLCASSLVLFREQYFGPGTRLTVT.

V and J are TRBV7-9 and TRBJ2-7, with D perhaps given as TRBD1 or TRBD2 (5 bases each). The CDR3 spans 13 residues. V dropped 5 bases and J dropped 2 bases, with 10 bases sitting between them. Germline V gives CDR1 SEHNR, CDR2 FQNEAQ (reference sequence). The chain's CDR3 is CASSLGVTYEQYF. The CDR3 region has the DNA TGTGCCAGCAGCCTGGGGGTAACCTACGAGCAGTACTTC.